Shown below are 10 T cell receptor beta chains from a single sample sequenced in a study of patients and donors after allogeneic stem cell transplantation (dated by TCRdb to the early 2020s). Library preparation used RT-PCR. The sequencing machine was a NextSeq 550. In TCRdb, the public reads were trimmed at Q25 with fastp and aligned with MiXCR, with productive beta chains retained. Each CDR3 protein gets just one entry, which takes the most common genes and DNA from the rows behind it. Recorded for this sample are 400,000 to 500,000 distinct CDR3 sequences; around 15% of them occurred a single time. Clones ranked in the top ten supply about 7% of the sample. The specimen sequenced was blood, either unsorted or a sorted T cell fraction (not recorded which). The receptors here all came from a human donor who was either an allogeneic HSCT recipient or a stem cell or donor lymphocyte infusion donor (not recorded which). It is not recorded whose cells these are; they may come from a transplant donor.

This clonotype was recorded at least ten times. The V and J genes are TRBV12-3 or TRBV12-4 and TRBJ1-6, with 8 bases identical to TRBD1. The length of the CDR3 is 16 residues. With 0 bases clipped from V and 6 bases from J, the junction kept 4 bases outside the gene matches. DNA for the CDR3: TGTGCCAGCAGTTTAGCGCGGACAGGGTCTAATTCACCCCTCCACTTT. This encodes CASSLARTGSNSPLHF.

This clonotype has more than one count but fewer than ten. The rearrangement joins TRBV6-5 to TRBJ1-2, with 10 bases matching TRBD1. The junction had 4 bases not matched to a gene; V was cut back by 2 bases and J by 4 bases. Germline CDR1 reads MNHEY; CDR2 reads SVGAGI. The CDR3 contains 15 residues. The DNA for the CDR3 is TGTGCCAGCAGTTACAGGGGACAGGGGCCCTATGGCTACACCTTC. Protein: CASSYRGQGPYGYTF.

The chain carries TRBV4-3 and TRBJ2-2; D unclear. Per the germline V gene, CDR1 is LGHNA and CDR2 is YSLEER. V gave up 2 bases and J gave up 6 bases, with 10 bases separating them. The CDR3 is 14 residues long. CDR3 sequence: CASSQPHSPGELFF. CDR3 sequence (DNA): TGCGCCAGCAGCCAACCACATAGTCCCGGGGAGCTGTTTTTT.

The rearrangement links TRBV12-3 or TRBV12-4 to TRBJ1-4, with D tentatively TRBD1 (6 bases). The CDR3 is made up of 15 amino acids. V lost 5 bases and J 6 bases, leaving 16 bases between the germline ends. As DNA, the CDR3 is TGTGCCAGCAGTGAGTTACAGGGTGGATATGAAAAACTGTTTTTT. Its translation is CASSELQGGYEKLFF.

This clonotype appeared many times. The chain carries TRBV7-9 and TRBJ2-7, with TRBD1 matching over 9 bases. Germline assignment: CDR1 SEHNR and CDR2 FQNEAQ (reference sequence). V was pared by 5 bases and J by 6 bases, with 11 bases of the junction left unmatched. This CDR3 contains 15 residues. CDR3 DNA sequence: TGTGCCAGCAGCCACCGGGACAGGGTAAGGGGCGAGCAGTACTTC. It specifies CASSHRDRVRGEQYF.

The chain is built from TRBV7-9 and TRBJ1-2; possible D gene TRBD1, 5 bases. V was pared by 1 base and J by 3 bases, with 12 bases between. The CDR3 runs 15 residues. Germline CDR1 and CDR2: SEHNR and FQNEAQ (reference sequence). CDR3 residues: CASSLGPTRDYGYTF. CDR3 nucleotides: TGTGCCAGCAGCTTAGGTCCAACCAGGGACTATGGCTACACCTTC.

This clonotype was recorded a few times. This chain links TRBV7-3 with TRBJ2-2; 12 bases are shared with TRBD2. The CDR3 is 15 residues long. The V segment lost 5 bases and the J segment 6 bases; nucleotides outside the gene matches: 4. CDR1 and CDR2 (germline): SGHTA, FQGTGA. In DNA, the CDR3 is TGTGCCAGCAGCATACTAGCGGGAGGTGCCGGGGAGCTGTTTTTT. Its translation: CASSILAGGAGELFF.

This clonotype was picked up a small number of times. V usage is TRBV15 and J usage is TRBJ1-5; tentative D call: TRBD1 (5 bases). Deletions cut 0 bases from V and 6 bases from J, with 12 bases between. The CDR3 loop spans 15 amino acids. Germline V gene sequence: CDR1 LNHNV, CDR2 YYDKDF (reference sequence). CDR3 nucleotides: TGTGCCACCAGCAGAGATTTGGGGGGGGGTCAGCCCCAGCATTTT. This gives the protein CATSRDLGGGQPQHF.

This clonotype occurred many times. The genes are TRBV5-1 and TRBJ2-3; D not certain. This CDR3 comprises 15 residues. Germline V lookup: CDR1 SGHRS, CDR2 YFSETQ. Trimming removed 0 bases from V and 7 bases from J, with 15 bases in between. The CDR3 reads CASSLAGRAQNTQYF. CDR3 nucleotides: TGCGCCAGCAGCTTGGCCGGGCGTGCACAGAATACGCAGTATTTT.

This clonotype was detected a few times. This chain joins TRBV5-1 and TRBJ2-3, with unresolved D. V lost 2 bases and J lost 2, with 6 bases in between. This CDR3 is 13 amino acids long. CDR1 is SGHRS and CDR2 is YFSETQ in the germline V gene. The CDR3 sequence is CASSFSPTDTQYF. CDR3 in DNA: TGCGCCAGCAGCTTTTCCCCCACAGATACGCAGTATTTT.